This T cell receptor (beta chain) is from a study of T cell therapy after organ transplantation. Overall study context: Therapy products were autologous CMV-specific T cells, peptide-expanded for two to three weeks. A median of 1.92 x 10^8 CMV-specific T cells was infused in 2 to 6 doses.

The V segment lost 5 bases and the J segment 2 bases; nucleotides outside the gene matches: 6. Germline V lookup: CDR1 KGHSH, CDR2 LQKENI. This CDR3 contains 16 residues. Details on this clone: No antigen is known for it.

The data were produced by immunoSEQ multiplex PCR, yet TCRdb's version contains in-frame clones alone and is incomplete. There are 2,000 to 2,500 clones in the sample; about 69% occur only once, and just under 30% lies in the top ten. The genes are TRBV18 and TRBJ2-5; 12 positions match TRBD2. Sequences were derived from CD8+ T cells from blood, sampled before autologous CMV-specific T cell therapy. The receptor's source is a human patient who had received a solid organ transplant and had CMV disease. The CDR3 nucleotides read TGTGCCAGCTCATCAAGACTAGCGGGGGAACAAGAGACCCAGTACTTC. Amino acid sequence: CASSSRLAGEQETQYF.